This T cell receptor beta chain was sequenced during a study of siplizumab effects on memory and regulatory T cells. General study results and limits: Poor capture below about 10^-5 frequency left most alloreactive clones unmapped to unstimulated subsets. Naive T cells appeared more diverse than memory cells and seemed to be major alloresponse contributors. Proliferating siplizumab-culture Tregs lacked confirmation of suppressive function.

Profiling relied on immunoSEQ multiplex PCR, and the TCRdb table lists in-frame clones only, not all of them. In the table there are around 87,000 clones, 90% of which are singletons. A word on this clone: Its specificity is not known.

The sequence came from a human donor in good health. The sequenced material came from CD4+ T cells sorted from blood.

Here the CDR3 reads CASSQTGKSTDTQYF. DNA for the CDR3: TGCGCCAGCAGCCAAACGGGAAAAAGCACAGATACGCAGTATTTT. The J gene is TRBJ2-3, the V gene TRBV4-1; the D gene is possibly TRBD2 (5 bases). With 2 bases removed from V and 0 bases from J, the gap between germline ends came to 9 bases. Germline V gives CDR1 MGHRA, CDR2 YSYEKL. The CDR3 totals 15 residues.